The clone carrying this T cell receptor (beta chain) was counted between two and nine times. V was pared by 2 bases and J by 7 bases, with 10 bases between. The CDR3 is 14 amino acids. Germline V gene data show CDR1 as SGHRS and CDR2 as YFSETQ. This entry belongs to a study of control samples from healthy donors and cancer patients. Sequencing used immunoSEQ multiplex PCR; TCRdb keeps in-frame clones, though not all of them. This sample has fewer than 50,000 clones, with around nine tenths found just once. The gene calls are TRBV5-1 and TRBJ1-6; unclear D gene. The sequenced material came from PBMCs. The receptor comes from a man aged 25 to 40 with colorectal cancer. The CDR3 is CASSFDIINSPLHF. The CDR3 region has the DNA TGCGCCAGCAGCTTCGACATCATCAATTCACCCCTCCACTTT.